Listed below are T cell receptor beta chains from one sample, sequenced in a study of T-cell reconstitution after alpha-beta-depleted transplantation in children. TCRdb called the PCR reads again in MiXCR, with one record for every CDR3 protein. The sample holds roughly 590,000 distinct CDR3 sequences, approximately 17% seen once. This specimen was PBMCs from the stem cell graft donor, taken from the stem cell graft. Receptor source: a human donor who donated a stem cell graft to a child with acute myeloid leukemia. CDR3s include the opening cysteine and the closing phenylalanine or tryptophan.

j_call v_call cdr3_aa
TRBJ1-6 TRBV25-1 CASSRDRVSALHF
TRBJ2-1 TRBV9 CASSVGLGQGLNEQFF
TRBJ2-1 TRBV24-1 CATSDSFPGRSYNEQFF
TRBJ2-5 TRBV12-3/TRBV12-4 CASSSIGETQYF
TRBJ2-1 TRBV24-1 CATSESLTRGGTYNEQFF
TRBJ1-1 TRBV12-1 CASSSGRWGPLTLNTEAFF
TRBJ1-2 TRBV10-3 CAISPDSLSYGYTF
TRBJ2-5 TRBV7-2 CASSPQDQETQYF
TRBJ1-6 TRBV20-1 CSASGTGGWGSPLHF
TRBJ2-1 TRBV13 CASSQRTEGGEQFF
TRBJ2-7 TRBV30 CAAYLGSYEQYF
TRBJ1-2 TRBV6-2/TRBV6-3 CASRNSASGYTF
TRBJ1-1 TRBV29-1 CSARTGLMNTEAFF
TRBJ1-1 TRBV12-3/TRBV12-4 CASSLEGQVGTEAFF
TRBJ1-1 TRBV11-3 CASSLRQENTEAFF
TRBJ1-4 TRBV6-5 CASSYSVHGEKLFF
TRBJ1-2 TRBV7-9 CASSLQTGRGLYGYTF
TRBJ1-1 TRBV7-6 CASSSDGGMNTEAFF
TRBJ2-5 TRBV27 CASSLFGGAETQYF
TRBJ1-5 TRBV20-1 CSARDRGQNQPQHF
TRBJ2-3 TRBV20-1 CSAKNLRDRSTDTQYF
TRBJ2-1 TRBV16 CASSLDRTGEQFF
TRBJ2-7 TRBV7-2 CASSLSVFEQYF
TRBJ1-5 TRBV12-3/TRBV12-4 CASSLAPAGQPQHF
TRBJ1-2 TRBV4-3 CASSQVREQDGYTF
TRBJ2-1 TRBV11-3 CASSPLLGDNEQFF